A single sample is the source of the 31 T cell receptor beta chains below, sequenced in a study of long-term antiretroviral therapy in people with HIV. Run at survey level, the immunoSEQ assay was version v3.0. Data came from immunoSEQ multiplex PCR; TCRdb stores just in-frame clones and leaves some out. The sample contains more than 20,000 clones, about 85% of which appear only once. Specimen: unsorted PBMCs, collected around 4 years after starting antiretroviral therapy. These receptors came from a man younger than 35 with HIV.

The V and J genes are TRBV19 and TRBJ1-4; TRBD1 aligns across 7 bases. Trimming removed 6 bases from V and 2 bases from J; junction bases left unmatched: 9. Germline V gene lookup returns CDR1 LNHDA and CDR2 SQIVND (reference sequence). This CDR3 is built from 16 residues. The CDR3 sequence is CASSLRRQGTNEKLFF. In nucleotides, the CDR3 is TGTGCCAGTAGCCTCCGGAGACAGGGTACTAATGAAAAACTGTTTTTT.

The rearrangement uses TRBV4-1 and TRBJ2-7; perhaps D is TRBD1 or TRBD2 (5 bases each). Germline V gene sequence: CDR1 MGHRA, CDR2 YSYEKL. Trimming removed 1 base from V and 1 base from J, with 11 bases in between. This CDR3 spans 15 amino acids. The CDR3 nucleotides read TGCGCCAGCAGCCAAGGGGACGGGTTATCCTACGAGCAGTACTTC. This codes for CASSQGDGLSYEQYF.

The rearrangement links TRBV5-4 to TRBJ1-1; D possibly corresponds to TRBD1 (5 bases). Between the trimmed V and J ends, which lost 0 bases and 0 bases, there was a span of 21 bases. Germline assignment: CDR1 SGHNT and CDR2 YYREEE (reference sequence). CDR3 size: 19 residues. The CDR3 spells CASSLGGPRDGLLNTEAFF. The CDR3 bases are TGTGCCAGCAGCTTGGGTGGGCCTCGGGACGGATTGTTGAACACTGAAGCTTTCTTT.

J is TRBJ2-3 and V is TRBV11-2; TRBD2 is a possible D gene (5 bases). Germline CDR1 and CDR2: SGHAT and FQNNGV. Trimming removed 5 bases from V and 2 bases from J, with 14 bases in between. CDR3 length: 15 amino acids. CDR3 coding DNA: TGTGCCAGCAGCCCCGAGCGGACTCACACAGATACGCAGTATTTT. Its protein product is CASSPERTHTDTQYF.

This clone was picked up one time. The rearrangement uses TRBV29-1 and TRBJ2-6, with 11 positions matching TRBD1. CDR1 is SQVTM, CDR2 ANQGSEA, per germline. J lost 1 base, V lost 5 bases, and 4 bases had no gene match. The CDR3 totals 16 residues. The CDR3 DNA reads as TGCAGCGTTCAGGGACAGGGGGAATCTGGGGCCAACGTCCTGACTTTC. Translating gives CSVQGQGESGANVLTF.

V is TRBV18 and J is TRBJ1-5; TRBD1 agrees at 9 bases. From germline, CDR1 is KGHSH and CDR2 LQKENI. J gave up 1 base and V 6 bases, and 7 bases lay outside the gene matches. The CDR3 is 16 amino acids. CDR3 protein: CASSREDRGSNQPQHF. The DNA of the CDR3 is TGTGCCAGCTCCCGGGAGGACAGGGGAAGCAATCAGCCCCAGCATTTT. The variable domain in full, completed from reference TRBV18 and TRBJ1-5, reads NAGVMQNPRHLVRRRGQEARLRCSPMKGHSHVYWYRQLPEEGLKFMVYLQKENIIDESGMPKERFSAEFPKEGPSILRIQQVVRGDSAAYFCASSREDRGSNQPQHFGDGTRLSIL.

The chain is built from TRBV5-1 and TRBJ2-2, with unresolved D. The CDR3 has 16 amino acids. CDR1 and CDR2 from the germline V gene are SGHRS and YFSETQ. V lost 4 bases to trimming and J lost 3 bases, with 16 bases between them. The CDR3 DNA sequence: TGCGCCAGCAGCCCGGATAACAGCAGAGACACCGGGGAGCTGTTTTTT. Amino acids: CASSPDNSRDTGELFF.

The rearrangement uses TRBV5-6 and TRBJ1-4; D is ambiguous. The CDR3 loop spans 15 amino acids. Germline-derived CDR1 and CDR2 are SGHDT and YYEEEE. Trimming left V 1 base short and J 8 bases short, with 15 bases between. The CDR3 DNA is TGTGCCAGCAGCTTGCGCGGGGTTGTAGGCGAAAAACTGTTTTTT. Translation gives CASSLRGVVGEKLFF.

DNA of the CDR3: TGTGCCAGCAGTTCCCTTATCGGGGAAGGAAACACCATATATTTT. It encodes CASSSLIGEGNTIYF. V is TRBV28 and J is TRBJ1-3; no definite D call. V was trimmed by 4 bases and J by 4 bases, leaving 14 bases between them. CDR1 and CDR2 from the germline V gene are MDHEN and SYDVKM. CDR3 size: 15 residues.

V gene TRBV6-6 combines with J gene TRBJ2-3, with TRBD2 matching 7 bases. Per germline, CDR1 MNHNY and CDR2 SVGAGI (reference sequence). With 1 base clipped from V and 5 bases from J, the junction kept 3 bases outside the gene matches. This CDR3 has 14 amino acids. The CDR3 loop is CASSYWGGKDTQYF. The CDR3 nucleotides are TGTGCCAGCAGTTACTGGGGGGGAAAAGATACGCAGTATTTT.

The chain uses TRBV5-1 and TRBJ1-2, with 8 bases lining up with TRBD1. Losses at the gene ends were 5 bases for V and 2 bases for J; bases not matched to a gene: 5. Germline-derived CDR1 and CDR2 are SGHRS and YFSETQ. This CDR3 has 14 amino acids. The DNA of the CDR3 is TGCGCCAGCAGATCGCAGGGGGCAAACTATGGCTACACCTTC. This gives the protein CASRSQGANYGYTF. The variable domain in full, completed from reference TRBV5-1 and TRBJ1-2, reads KAGVTQTPRYLIKTRGQQVTLSCSPISGHRSVSWYQQTPGQGLQFLFEYFSETQRNKGNFPGRFSGRQFSNSRSEMNVSTLELGDSALYLCASRSQGANYGYTFGSGTRLTVV.

The CDR3 is CASSESSRGTGNTIYF. CDR3 DNA sequence: TGCGCCAGCAGTGAATCTTCCAGGGGAACTGGAAACACCATATATTTT. This rearrangement joins TRBV10-2 to TRBJ1-3; a possible D gene is TRBD1 (6 bases). CDR3 length: 16 residues. CDR1 is WSHSY, CDR2 SAAADI, per germline. V was clipped by 3 bases and J by 2 bases, with 14 bases between them.

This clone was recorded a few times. CDR3 nucleotide sequence: TGTGCCAGCAGCATAGGGGACAGTGCGAATTCACCCCTCCACTTT. This translates into CASSIGDSANSPLHF. V gene TRBV6-5 combines with J gene TRBJ1-6; 7 bases are a match to TRBD1. This CDR3 region has 15 residues. V lost 6 bases and J lost 7; bases outside the gene matches: 9. The germline CDR1 and CDR2 sequences are MNHEY and SVGAGI.

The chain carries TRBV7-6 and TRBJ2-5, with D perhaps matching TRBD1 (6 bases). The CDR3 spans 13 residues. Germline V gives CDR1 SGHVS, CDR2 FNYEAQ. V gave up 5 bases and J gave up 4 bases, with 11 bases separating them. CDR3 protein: CASSTGHRETQYF. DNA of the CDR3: TGTGCCAGCAGCACGGGACATCGAGAGACCCAGTACTTC.

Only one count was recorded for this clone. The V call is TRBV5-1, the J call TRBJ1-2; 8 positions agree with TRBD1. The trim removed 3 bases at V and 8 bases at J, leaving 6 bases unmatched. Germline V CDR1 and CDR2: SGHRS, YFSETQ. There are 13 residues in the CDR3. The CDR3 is CASSSTGVGGYTF. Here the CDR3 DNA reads TGCGCCAGCAGCTCGACAGGGGTCGGGGGCTACACCTTC. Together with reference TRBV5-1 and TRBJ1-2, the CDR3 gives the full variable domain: KAGVTQTPRYLIKTRGQQVTLSCSPISGHRSVSWYQQTPGQGLQFLFEYFSETQRNKGNFPGRFSGRQFSNSRSEMNVSTLELGDSALYLCASSSTGVGGYTFGSGTRLTVV.

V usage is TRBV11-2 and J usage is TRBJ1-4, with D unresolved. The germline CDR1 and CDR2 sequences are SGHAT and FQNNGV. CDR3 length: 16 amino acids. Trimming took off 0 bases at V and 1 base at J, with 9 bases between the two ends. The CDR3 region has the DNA TGTGCCAGCAGCTTAGATTGGATCGGAACTAATGAAAAACTGTTTTTT. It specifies CASSLDWIGTNEKLFF.

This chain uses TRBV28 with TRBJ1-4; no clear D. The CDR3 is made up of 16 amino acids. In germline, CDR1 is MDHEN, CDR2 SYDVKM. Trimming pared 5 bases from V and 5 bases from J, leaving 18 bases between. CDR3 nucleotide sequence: TGTGCCAGCAGTCACCGGTGGGAGGGATTAAATGAAAAACTGTTTTTT. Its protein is CASSHRWEGLNEKLFF.

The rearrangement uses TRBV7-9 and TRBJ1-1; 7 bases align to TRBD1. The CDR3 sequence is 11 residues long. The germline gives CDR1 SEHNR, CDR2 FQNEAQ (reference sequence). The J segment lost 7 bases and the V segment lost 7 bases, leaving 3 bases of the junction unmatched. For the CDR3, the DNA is TGTGCCAGCACTCAGGGGGATGAAGCTTTCTTT. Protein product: CASTQGDEAFF. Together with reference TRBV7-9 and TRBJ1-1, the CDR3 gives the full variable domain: DTGVSQNPRHKITKRGQNVTFRCDPISEHNRLYWYRQTLGQGPEFLTYFQNEAQLEKSRLLSDRFSAERPKGSFSTLEIQRTEQGDSAMYLCASTQGDEAFFGQGTRLTVV.

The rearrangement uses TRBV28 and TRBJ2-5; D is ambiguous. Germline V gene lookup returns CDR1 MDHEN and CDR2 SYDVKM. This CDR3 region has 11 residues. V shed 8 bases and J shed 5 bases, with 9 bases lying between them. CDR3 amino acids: CASLIQETQYF. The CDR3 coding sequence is TGTGCCAGCCTTATTCAGGAGACCCAGTACTTC.

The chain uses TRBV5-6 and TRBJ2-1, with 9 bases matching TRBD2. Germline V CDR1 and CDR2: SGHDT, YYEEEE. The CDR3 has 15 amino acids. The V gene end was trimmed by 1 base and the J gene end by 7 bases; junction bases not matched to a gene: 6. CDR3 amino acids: CASSLMGGGENEQFF. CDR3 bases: TGTGCCAGCAGCTTGATGGGCGGGGGGGAGAATGAGCAGTTCTTC.

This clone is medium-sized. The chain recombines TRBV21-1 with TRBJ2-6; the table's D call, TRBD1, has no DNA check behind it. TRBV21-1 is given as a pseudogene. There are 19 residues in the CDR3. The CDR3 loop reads CASSSWDRVISGRANVLTF. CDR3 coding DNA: TGTGCCAGCAGCTCCTGGGACAGGGTTATTTCTGGGAGGGCCAACGTCCTGACTTTC.

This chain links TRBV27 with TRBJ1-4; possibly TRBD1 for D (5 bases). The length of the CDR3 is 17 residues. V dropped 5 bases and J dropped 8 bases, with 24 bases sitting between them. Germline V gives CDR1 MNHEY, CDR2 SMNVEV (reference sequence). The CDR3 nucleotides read TGTGCCAGCAGTCCCATCGCCGGGGACCGCAACCGGGAAAAACTGTTTTTT. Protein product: CASSPIAGDRNREKLFF.

CDR3 loop: CASSEARDAEKLFF. In DNA, the CDR3 is TGTGCCAGCAGTGAAGCGCGGGATGCGGAAAAACTGTTTTTT. V usage is TRBV2 and J usage is TRBJ1-4; D gene uncertain. Germline CDR1 SNHLY, CDR2 FYNNEI. This CDR3 is built from 14 residues. Trimming took off 0 bases at V and 8 bases at J, with 10 bases between the two ends.

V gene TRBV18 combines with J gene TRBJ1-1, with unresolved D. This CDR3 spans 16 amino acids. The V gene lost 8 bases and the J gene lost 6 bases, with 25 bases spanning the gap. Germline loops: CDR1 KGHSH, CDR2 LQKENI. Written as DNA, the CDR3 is TGTGCCAGCGGACCGGCCCGGTGGCAGCCTGACCCTGAAGCTTTCTTT. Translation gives CASGPARWQPDPEAFF.

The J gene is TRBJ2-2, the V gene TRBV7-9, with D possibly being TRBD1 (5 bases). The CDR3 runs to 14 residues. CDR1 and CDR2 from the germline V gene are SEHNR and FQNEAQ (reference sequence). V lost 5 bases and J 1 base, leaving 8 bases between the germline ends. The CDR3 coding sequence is TGTGCCAGCAGCCCAGACAGGAACACCGGGGAGCTGTTTTTT. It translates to CASSPDRNTGELFF.

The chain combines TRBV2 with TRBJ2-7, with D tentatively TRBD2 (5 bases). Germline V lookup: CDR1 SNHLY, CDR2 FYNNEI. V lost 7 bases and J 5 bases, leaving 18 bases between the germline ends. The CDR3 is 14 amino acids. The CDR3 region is CASTPYGRLNEQYF. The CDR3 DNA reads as TGTGCCAGCACCCCTTACGGCAGACTAAACGAGCAGTACTTC. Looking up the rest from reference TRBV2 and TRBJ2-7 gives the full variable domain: EPEVTQTPSHQVTQMGQEVILRCVPISNHLYFYWYRQILGQKVEFLVSFYNNEISEKSEIFDDQFSVERPDGSNFTLKIRSTKLEDSAMYFCASTPYGRLNEQYFGPGTRLTVT.

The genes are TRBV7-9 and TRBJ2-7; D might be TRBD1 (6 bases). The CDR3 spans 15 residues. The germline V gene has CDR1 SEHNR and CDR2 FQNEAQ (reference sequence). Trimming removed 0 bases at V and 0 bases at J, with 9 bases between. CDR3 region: CASSLAGGFSYEQYF. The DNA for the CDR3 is TGTGCCAGCAGCTTAGCAGGGGGATTCTCCTACGAGCAGTACTTC.

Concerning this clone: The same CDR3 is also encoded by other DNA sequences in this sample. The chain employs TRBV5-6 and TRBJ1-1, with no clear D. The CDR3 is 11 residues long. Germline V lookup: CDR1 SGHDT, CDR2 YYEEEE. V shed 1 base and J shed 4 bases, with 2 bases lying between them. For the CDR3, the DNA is TGTGCCAGCAGCTTGAGCACTGAAGCTTTCTTT. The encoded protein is CASSLSTEAFF.

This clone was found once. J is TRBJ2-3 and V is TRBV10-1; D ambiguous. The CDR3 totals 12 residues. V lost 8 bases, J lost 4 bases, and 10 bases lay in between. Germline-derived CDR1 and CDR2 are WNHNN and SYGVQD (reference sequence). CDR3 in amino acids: CASGNSADTQYF. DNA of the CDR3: TGCGCCAGCGGAAACAGCGCAGATACGCAGTATTTT.

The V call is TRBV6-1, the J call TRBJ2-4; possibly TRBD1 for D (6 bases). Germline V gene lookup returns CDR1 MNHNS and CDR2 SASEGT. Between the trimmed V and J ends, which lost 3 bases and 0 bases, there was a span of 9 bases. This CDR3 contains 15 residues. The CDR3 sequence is CASSEQDRAKNIQYF. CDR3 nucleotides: TGTGCCAGCAGTGAGCAGGACAGAGCCAAAAACATTCAGTACTTC.

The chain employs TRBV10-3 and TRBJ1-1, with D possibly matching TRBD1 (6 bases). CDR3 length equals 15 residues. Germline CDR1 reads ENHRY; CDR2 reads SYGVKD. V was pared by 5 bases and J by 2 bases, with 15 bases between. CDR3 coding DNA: TGTGCCATCAGTAACGGACAGACTAATAACACTGAAGCTTTCTTT. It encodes CAISNGQTNNTEAFF.